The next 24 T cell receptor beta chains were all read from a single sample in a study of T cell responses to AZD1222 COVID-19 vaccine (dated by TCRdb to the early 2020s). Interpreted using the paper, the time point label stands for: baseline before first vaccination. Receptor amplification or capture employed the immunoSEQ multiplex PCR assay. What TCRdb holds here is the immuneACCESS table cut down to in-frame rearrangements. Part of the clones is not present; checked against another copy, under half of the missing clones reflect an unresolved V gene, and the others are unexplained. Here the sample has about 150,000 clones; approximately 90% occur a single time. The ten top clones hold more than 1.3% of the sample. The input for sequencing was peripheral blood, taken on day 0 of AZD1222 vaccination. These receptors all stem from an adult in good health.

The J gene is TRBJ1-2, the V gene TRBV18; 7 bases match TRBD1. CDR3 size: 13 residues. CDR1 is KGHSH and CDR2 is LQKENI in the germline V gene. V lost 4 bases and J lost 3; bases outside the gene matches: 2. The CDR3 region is CASSRTGDYGYTF. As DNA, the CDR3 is TGTGCCAGCTCACGGACAGGAGACTATGGCTACACCTTC.

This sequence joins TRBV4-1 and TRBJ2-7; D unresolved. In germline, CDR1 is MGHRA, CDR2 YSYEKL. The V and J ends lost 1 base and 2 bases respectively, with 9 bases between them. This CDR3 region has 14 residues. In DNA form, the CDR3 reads TGCGCCAGCAGCCAAGGGTCAGGACCCTACGAGCAGTACTTC. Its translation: CASSQGSGPYEQYF.

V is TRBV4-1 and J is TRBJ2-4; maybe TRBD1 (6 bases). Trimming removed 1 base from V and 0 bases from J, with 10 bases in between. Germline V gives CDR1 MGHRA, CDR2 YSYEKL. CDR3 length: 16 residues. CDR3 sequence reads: CASSQGQGLAKNIQYF. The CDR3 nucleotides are TGCGCCAGCAGCCAAGGCCAGGGGCTAGCCAAAAACATTCAGTACTTC.

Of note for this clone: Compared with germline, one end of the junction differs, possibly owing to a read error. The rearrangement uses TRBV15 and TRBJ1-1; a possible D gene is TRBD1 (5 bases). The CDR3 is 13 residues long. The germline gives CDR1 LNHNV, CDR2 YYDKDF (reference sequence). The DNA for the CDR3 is TGTGCCACCAGCAGCCCTAACCGGGGCAGGGTGAGGTTT. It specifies CATSSPNRGRVRF.

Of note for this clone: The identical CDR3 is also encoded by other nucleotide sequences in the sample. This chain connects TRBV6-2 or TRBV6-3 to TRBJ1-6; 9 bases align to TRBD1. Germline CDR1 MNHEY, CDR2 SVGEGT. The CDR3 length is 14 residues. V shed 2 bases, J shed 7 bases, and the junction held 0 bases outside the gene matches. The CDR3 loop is CASSYGQGNSPLHF. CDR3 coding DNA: TGTGCCAGCAGTTACGGACAGGGGAATTCACCCCTCCACTTT.

DNA for the CDR3: TGTGCCAGCAGCTTCGTTATTGAGCGCGCTGAAGCTTTCTTT. Its translation is CASSFVIERAEAFF. V gene TRBV11-2 combines with J gene TRBJ1-1; D remains unclear. Germline V gene sequence: CDR1 SGHAT, CDR2 FQNNGV. This CDR3 contains 14 residues. The V end was cut by 3 bases, the J end by 6 bases, with 14 bases between.

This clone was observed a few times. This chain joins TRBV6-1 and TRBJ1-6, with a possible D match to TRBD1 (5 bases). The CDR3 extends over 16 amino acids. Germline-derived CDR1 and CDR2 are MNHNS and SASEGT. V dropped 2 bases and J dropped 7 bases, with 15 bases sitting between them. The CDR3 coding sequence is TGTGCCAGCAGTGAATCCTGGTGGGGGGTAAATTCACCCCTCCACTTT. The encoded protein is CASSESWWGVNSPLHF.

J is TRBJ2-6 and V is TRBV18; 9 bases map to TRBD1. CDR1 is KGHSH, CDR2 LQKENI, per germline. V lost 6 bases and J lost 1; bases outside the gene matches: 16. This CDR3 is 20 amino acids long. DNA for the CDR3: TGTGCCAGCTCCCTAAACTTTCCGGGACAGGGTGCTTCTGGGGCCAACGTCCTGACTTTC. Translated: CASSLNFPGQGASGANVLTF.

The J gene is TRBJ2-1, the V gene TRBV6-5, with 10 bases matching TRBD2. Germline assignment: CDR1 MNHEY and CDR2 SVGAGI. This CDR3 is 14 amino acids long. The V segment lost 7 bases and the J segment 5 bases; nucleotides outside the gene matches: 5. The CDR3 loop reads CASIASGGHNEQFF. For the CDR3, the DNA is TGTGCCAGCATTGCTAGCGGGGGCCACAATGAGCAGTTCTTC.

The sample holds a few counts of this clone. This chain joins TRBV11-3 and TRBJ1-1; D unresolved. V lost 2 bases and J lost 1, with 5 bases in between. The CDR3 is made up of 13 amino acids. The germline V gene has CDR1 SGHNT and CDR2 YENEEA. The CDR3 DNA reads TGTGCCAGCAGCTTACGGGGGAACACTGAAGCTTTCTTT. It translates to CASSLRGNTEAFF.

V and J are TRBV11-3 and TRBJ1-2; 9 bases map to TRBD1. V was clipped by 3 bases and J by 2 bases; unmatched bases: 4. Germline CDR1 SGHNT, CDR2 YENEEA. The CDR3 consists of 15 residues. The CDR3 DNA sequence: TGTGCCAGCAGCTTCACCGGGACAGGGAACTATGGCTACACCTTC. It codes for CASSFTGTGNYGYTF.

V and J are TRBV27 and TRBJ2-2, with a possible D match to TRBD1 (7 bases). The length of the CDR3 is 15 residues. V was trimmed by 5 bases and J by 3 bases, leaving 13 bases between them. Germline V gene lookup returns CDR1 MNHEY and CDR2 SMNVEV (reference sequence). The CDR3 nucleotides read TGTGCCAGCAGTCAGACAGGGAGGCACACCGGGGAGCTGTTTTTT. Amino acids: CASSQTGRHTGELFF.

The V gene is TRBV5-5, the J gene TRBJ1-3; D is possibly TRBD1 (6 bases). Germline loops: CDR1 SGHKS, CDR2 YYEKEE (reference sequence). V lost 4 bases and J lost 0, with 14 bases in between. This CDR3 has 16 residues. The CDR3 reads CASSPGHINSGNTIYF. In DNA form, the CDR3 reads TGTGCCAGCAGCCCGGGACACATTAACTCTGGAAACACCATATATTTT. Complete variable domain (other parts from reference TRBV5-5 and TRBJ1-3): DAGVTQSPTHLIKTRGQQVTLRCSPISGHKSVSWYQQVLGQGPQFIFQYYEKEERGRGNFPDRFSARQFPNYSSELNVNALLLGDSALYLCASSPGHINSGNTIYFGEGSWLTVV.

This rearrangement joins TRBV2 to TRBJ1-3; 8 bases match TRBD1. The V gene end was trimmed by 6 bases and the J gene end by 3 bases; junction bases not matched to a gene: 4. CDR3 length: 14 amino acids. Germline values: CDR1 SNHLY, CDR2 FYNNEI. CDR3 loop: CASRQGQGGNTIYF. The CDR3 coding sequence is TGTGCCAGCAGGCAAGGACAGGGTGGAAACACCATATATTTT.

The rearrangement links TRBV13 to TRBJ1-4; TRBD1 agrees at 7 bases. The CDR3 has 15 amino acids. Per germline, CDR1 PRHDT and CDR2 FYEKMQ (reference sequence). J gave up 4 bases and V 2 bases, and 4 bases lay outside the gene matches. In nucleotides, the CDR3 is TGTGCCAGCAGCTTACGGACAGGAGGTAATGAAAAACTGTTTTTT. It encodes CASSLRTGGNEKLFF.

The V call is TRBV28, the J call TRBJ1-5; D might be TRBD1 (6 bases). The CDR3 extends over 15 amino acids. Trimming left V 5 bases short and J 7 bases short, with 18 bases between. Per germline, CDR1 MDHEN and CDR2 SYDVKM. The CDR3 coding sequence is TGTGCCAGCAGTCTCACTCTCTCAGGGGAACAGCCCCAGCATTTT. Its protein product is CASSLTLSGEQPQHF.

The CDR3 nucleotides are TGTGCCAGCAGTGAATTTGAGACCACTGAAGCTTTCTTT. It is translated as CASSEFETTEAFF. The chain links TRBV2 to TRBJ1-1; D ambiguous. Trimming removed 2 bases at V and 4 bases at J, with 8 bases between. The germline CDR1 and CDR2 sequences are SNHLY and FYNNEI. The CDR3 is made up of 13 amino acids.

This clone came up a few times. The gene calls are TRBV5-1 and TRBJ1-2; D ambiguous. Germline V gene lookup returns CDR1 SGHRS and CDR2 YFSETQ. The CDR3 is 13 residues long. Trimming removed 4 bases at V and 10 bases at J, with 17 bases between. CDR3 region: CASSPSAAVPYTF. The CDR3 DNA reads TGCGCCAGCAGCCCTTCGGCGGCAGTCCCCTACACCTTC. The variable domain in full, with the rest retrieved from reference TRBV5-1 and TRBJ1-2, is KAGVTQTPRYLIKTRGQQVTLSCSPISGHRSVSWYQQTPGQGLQFLFEYFSETQRNKGNFPGRFSGRQFSNSRSEMNVSTLELGDSALYLCASSPSAAVPYTFGSGTRLTVV.

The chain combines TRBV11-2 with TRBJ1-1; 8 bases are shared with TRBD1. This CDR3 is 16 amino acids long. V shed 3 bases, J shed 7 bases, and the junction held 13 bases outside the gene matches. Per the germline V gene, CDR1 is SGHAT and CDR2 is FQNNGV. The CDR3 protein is CASSLTGEHSRIEAFF. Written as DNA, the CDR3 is TGTGCCAGCAGCTTGACAGGGGAACATTCCCGAATTGAAGCTTTCTTT.

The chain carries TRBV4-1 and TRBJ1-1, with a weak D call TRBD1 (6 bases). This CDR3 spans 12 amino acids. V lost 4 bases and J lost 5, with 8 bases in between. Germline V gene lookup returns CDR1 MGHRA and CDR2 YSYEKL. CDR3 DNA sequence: TGCGCCAGCAGCCTACAGGGTACTGAAGCTTTCTTT. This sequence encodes CASSLQGTEAFF.

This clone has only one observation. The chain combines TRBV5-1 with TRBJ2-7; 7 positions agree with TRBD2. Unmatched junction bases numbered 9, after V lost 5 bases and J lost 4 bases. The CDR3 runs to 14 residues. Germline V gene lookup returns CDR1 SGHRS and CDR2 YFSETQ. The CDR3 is CASRSGTPVYEQYF. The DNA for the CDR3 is TGCGCCAGCAGAAGCGGGACCCCAGTTTACGAGCAGTACTTC. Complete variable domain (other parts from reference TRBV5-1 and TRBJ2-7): KAGVTQTPRYLIKTRGQQVTLSCSPISGHRSVSWYQQTPGQGLQFLFEYFSETQRNKGNFPGRFSGRQFSNSRSEMNVSTLELGDSALYLCASRSGTPVYEQYFGPGTRLTVT.

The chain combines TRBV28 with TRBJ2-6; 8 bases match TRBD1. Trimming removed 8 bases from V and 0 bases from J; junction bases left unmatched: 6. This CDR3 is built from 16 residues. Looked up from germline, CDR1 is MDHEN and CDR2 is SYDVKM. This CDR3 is CASSPGQASGANVLTF. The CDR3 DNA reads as TGTGCCAGCTCCCCGGGACAGGCCTCTGGGGCCAACGTCCTGACTTTC.

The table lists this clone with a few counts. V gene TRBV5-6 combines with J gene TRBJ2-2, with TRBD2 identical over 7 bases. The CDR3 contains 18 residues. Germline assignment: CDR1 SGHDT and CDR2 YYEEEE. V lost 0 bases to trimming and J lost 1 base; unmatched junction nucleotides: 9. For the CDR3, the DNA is TGTGCCAGCAGCTTGGCACGGCAGCTAGCGGTGAACACCGGGGAGCTGTTTTTT. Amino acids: CASSLARQLAVNTGELFF.

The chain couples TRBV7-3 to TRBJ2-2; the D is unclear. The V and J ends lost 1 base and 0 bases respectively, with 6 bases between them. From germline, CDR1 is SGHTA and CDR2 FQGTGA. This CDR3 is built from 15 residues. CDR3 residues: CASSLNRPNTGELFF. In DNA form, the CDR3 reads TGTGCCAGCAGCTTAAACAGACCGAACACCGGGGAGCTGTTTTTT.